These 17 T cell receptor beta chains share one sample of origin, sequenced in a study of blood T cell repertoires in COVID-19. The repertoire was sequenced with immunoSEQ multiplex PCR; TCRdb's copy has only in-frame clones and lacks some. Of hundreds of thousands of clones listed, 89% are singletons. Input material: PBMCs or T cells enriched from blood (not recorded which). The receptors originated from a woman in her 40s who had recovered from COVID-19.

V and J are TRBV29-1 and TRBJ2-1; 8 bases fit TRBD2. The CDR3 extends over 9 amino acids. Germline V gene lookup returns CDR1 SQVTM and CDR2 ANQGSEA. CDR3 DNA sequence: TGCGCGGGGGGTAATGAGCAGTTCTTC. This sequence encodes CAGGNEQFF.

The CDR3 nucleotides read TGTGCCAGCAGTTTTATAGGGAGAGAATACGAGCAGTACTTC. This encodes CASSFIGREYEQYF. The rearrangement joins TRBV28 to TRBJ2-7, with D perhaps matching TRBD2 (5 bases). Germline-derived CDR1 and CDR2 are MDHEN and SYDVKM. The ends were cut back, 3 bases at V and 4 bases at J, with 13 bases in the middle. The CDR3 contains 14 residues.

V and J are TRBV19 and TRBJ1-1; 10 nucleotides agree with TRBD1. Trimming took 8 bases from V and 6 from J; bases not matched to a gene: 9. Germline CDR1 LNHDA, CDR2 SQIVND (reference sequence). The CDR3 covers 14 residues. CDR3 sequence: CASPSKTGGSEAFF. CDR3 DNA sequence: TGTGCCAGTCCTTCGAAGACAGGGGGCTCTGAAGCTTTCTTT.

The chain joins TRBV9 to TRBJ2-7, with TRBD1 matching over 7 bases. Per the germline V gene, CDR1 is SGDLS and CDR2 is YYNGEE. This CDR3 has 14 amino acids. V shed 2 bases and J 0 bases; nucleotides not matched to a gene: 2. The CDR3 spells CASSVGQFSYEQYF. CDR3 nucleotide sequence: TGTGCCAGCAGCGTGGGACAGTTCTCCTACGAGCAGTACTTC.

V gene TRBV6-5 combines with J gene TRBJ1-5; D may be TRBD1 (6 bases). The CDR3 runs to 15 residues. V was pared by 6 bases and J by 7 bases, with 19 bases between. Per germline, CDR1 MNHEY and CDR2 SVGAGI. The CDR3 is CASRTTGTRGQPQHF. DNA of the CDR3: TGTGCCAGCAGAACCACAGGGACAAGGGGGCAGCCCCAGCATTTT.

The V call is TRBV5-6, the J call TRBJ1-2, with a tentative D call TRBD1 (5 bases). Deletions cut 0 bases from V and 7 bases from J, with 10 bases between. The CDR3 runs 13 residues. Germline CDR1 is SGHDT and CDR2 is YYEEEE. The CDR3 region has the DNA TGTGCCAGCAGCTTGGCCAGGGCTGGTGGCTACACCTTC. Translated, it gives CASSLARAGGYTF. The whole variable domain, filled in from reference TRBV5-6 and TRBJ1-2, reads DAGVTQSPTHLIKTRGQQVTLRCSPKSGHDTVSWYQQALGQGPQFIFQYYEEEERQRGNFPDRFSGHQFPNYSSELNVNALLLGDSALYLCASSLARAGGYTFGSGTRLTVV.

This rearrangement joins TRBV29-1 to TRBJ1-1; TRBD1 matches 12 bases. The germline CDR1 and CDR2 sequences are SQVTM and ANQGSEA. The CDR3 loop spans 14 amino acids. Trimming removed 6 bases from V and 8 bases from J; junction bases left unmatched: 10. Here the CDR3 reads CSVGTGGVGMEAFF. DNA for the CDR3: TGCAGCGTCGGGACAGGGGGCGTAGGAATGGAAGCTTTCTTT.

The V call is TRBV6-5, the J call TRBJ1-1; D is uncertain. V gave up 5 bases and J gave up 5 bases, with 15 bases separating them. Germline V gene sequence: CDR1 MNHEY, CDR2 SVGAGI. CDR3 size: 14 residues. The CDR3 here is CASSPGIGWTEAFF. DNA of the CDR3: TGTGCCAGCAGTCCCGGGATCGGCTGGACTGAAGCTTTCTTT.

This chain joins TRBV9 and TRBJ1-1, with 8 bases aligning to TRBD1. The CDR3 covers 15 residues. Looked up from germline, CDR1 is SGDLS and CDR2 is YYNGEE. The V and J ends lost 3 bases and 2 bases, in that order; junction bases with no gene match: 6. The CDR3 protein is CASSGTTGANTEAFF. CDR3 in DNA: TGTGCCAGCAGCGGAACGACAGGGGCTAACACTGAAGCTTTCTTT.

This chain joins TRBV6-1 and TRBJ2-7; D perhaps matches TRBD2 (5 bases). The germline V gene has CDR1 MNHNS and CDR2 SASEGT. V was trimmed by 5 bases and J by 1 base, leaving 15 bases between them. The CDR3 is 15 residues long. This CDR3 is CASSIAPGLSYEQYF. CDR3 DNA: TGTGCCAGCAGTATCGCACCGGGGTTATCCTACGAGCAGTACTTC.

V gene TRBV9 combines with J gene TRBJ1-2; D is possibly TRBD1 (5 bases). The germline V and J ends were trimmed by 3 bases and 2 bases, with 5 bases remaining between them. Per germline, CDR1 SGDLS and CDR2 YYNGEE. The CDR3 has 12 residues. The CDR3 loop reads CASSGQNYGYTF. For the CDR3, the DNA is TGTGCCAGCAGCGGACAGAACTATGGCTACACCTTC.

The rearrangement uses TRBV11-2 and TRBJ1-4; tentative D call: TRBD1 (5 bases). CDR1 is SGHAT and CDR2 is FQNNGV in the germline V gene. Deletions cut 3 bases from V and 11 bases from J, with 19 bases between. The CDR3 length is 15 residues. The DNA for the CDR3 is TGTGCCAGCAGCTTTAGGCAGGGCGGTAATGGGAAACTGTTTTTT. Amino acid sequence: CASSFRQGGNGKLFF.

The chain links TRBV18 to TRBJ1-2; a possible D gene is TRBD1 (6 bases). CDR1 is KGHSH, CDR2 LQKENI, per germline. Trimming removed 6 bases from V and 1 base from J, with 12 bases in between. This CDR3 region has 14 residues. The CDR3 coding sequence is TGTGCCAGCTCGATCAACAGGGATAACTATGGCTACACCTTC. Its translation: CASSINRDNYGYTF.

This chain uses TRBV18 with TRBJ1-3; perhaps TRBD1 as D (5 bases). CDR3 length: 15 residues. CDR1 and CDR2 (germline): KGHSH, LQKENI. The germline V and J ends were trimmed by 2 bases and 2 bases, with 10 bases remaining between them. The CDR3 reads CASSPVGRAGNTIYF. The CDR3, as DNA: TGTGCCAGCTCACCAGTAGGCAGGGCTGGAAACACCATATATTTT.

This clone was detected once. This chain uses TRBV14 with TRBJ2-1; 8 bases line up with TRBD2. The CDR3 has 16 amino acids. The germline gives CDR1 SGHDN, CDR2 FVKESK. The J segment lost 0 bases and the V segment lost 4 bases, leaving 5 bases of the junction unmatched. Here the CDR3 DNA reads TGTGCCAGCAGCCCATTTAGCGGGGCCTCCTACAATGAGCAGTTCTTC. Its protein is CASSPFSGASYNEQFF.

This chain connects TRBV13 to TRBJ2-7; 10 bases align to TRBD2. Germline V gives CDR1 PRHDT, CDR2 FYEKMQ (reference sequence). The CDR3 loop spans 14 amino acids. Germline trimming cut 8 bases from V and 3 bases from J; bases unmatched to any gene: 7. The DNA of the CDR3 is TGTGCCAGCGGCCCCGGGACTAGCGACTACGAGCAGTACTTC. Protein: CASGPGTSDYEQYF.

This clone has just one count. For the CDR3, the DNA is TGCGCCAGCAGCTTGGGAAACAGGGGAAATGAAAAACTGTTTTTT. It yields the protein CASSLGNRGNEKLFF. The chain is built from TRBV5-1 and TRBJ1-4, with 7 bases lining up with TRBD1. After removal of 0 bases from V and 5 bases from J, the junction contained 4 bases not matched to a gene. CDR1 is SGHRS, CDR2 YFSETQ, per germline. CDR3 length equals 15 residues.